The 5 T cell receptor beta chains below all came from one sample that was sequenced in a study of T cells in women clearing cervical HPV infection. Using immunoSEQ multiplex PCR, the repertoire was profiled, and TCRdb retains in-frame clones only, with some absent. The sample holds roughly 15,000 clones. The specimen was blood buffy coat. The receptor source for this set is a woman between 18 and 70 years old with a cervical HPV16 infection that either progressed to CIN3+ or cleared (not recorded which).

Notes on this clone: The read stops 3 residues short of the end of the CDR3; the missing end is completed from the germline J gene. The chain recombines TRBV19 with TRBJ2-1; TRBD1 matches at 7 bases. With V trimmed by 4 bases and J by 3 bases, 6 bases remained unmatched. This CDR3 is built from 15 residues. Germline-derived CDR1 and CDR2 are LNHDA and SQIVND (reference sequence). CDR3 DNA, as far as it was read: TGTGCCAGTAGTAGCGAGACAGGGTTCTACAATGAG. It codes for CASSSETGFYNE. The CDR3 as a whole reads CASSSETGFYNEQFF.

As for this clone: The read falls 3 residues short of the CDR3 end, and the missing part is taken from the germline J gene. This chain uses TRBV20-1 with TRBJ2-5, with a tentative D call TRBD1 (5 bases). Germline CDR1 reads DFQATT; CDR2 reads SNEGSKA (reference sequence). The V and J ends lost 6 bases and 2 bases respectively, with 13 bases between them. The CDR3 length is 13 residues. CDR3 DNA, as far as it was read: TGCAGTGCAGCCAGGGCCTTACAAGAGACC. Translated: CSAARALQET. The whole CDR3 region reads CSAARALQETQYF.

Regarding this clone: Read sequence stops 3 residues before the CDR3 end, and the germline J gene provides the missing end. The V gene is TRBV25-1, the J gene TRBJ2-2; D gene unclear. The CDR3 has 14 amino acids. Germline V gene data show CDR1 as MGHDK and CDR2 as SYGVNS. The ends were cut back, 2 bases at V and 6 bases at J, with 10 bases in the middle. The CDR3 bases that were read are TGTGCCAGCAGTGAAACTGCCGACTCCGGGGAG. It specifies CASSETADSGE. The complete CDR3 protein is CASSETADSGELFF.

Points on this clone: The read finishes 3 residues shy of the CDR3 end, and the germline J gene is used to complete it. J is TRBJ2-7 and V is TRBV9; TRBD2 aligns across 11 bases. The CDR3 has 18 amino acids. V trimming: 4 bases; J trimming: 3 bases; junction bases outside the gene matches: 15. Germline V CDR1 and CDR2: SGDLS, YYNGEE. Partial CDR3 DNA: TGTGCCAGCAGCCCACCCCCGGGGAGACTAGCGGGGAACTACGAG. It encodes CASSPPPGRLAGNYE. The complete CDR3 protein is CASSPPPGRLAGNYEQYF.

With respect to this clone: The CDR3 end falls 3 residues outside the read, so it is completed with the germline J gene. The J gene is TRBJ2-3, the V gene TRBV19, with 10 bases lining up with TRBD2. The V gene end was trimmed by 3 bases and the J gene end by 2 bases; junction bases not matched to a gene: 8. CDR3 length: 17 amino acids. CDR1 and CDR2 from the germline V gene are LNHDA and SQIVND (reference sequence). CDR3: CASSMATAGGPTDTQYF. The CDR3 DNA, read in part, is TGTGCCAGTAGTATGGCTACAGCGGGGGGGCCCACAGATACG.